This T cell receptor (beta chain) was sequenced during a study of CXCR3-negative and CXCR3-positive naive CD8 T cells. The libraries of TRB cDNA were prepared using 5' RACE with UMI labels. TCRdb re-called the 5' RACE reads; one entry per CDR3 protein, DNA not given. This listing includes roughly 40,000 distinct CDR3 sequences. The authors gated naive CD8+ T cells as CD45RO-CCR7+CD27+CD95-. The TCR comes from a human donor in good health. Some clones in this sample may be carry-over from other donors' samples. The sequenced sample was naive CXCR3- CD8+ T cells from blood. Subset in this sample: CD45RO-CCR7+CD27+CD95- naive CD8+ T cells lacking CXCR3 (TNR3-).

CDR3 sequence: CASSLSPRLAWAGELFF. This rearrangement joins TRBV28 to TRBJ2-2; no DNA is available, so the TRBD2 call from TCRdb remains unchecked. There are 17 residues in the CDR3. Germline CDR1 reads MDHEN; CDR2 reads SYDVKM.